The 26 T cell receptor beta chains below were found in one sample sequenced in a study of blood T cell repertoires in COVID-19. Profiling relied on immunoSEQ multiplex PCR, and the TCRdb table lists in-frame clones only, not all of them. Found here are 150,000 to 200,000 clones, almost 90% of them singletons; the top ten hold 0.5% to 0.75%. Source material: peripheral blood. These receptors came from a man aged 45-60 years with acute or convalescent COVID-19.

The CDR3 DNA reads as TGCAGTACCAGGACCGGGACAGGGAGAGGAGAGACCCAGTACTTC. Protein sequence: CSTRTGTGRGETQYF. The chain carries TRBV29-1 and TRBJ2-5; 9 bases fit TRBD1. Germline V lookup: CDR1 SQVTM, CDR2 ANQGSEA. This CDR3 has 15 amino acids.

The chain uses TRBV5-5 and TRBJ2-2; D might be TRBD2 (5 bases). The CDR3 length is 16 residues. V was trimmed by 1 base and J by 3 bases, leaving 13 bases between them. Germline V lookup: CDR1 SGHKS, CDR2 YYEKEE (reference sequence). CDR3: CASSLIRGGDTGELFF. In nucleotides, the CDR3 is TGTGCCAGCAGCTTGATCCGGGGTGGGGACACCGGGGAGCTGTTTTTT.

The rearrangement joins TRBV15 to TRBJ2-1; 9 nucleotides line up with TRBD2. Trimming removed 5 bases from V and 8 bases from J; junction bases left unmatched: 10. The CDR3 spans 15 residues. Germline V gives CDR1 LNHNV, CDR2 YYDKDF (reference sequence). DNA for the CDR3: TGTGCCACCAGCGGGAGCGGGAGGTCCGGGGATGAGCAGTTCTTC. This translates into CATSGSGRSGDEQFF.

This rearrangement joins TRBV28 to TRBJ2-5; 9 bases align to TRBD2. Trimming removed 6 bases from V and 5 bases from J; junction bases left unmatched: 16. This CDR3 has 17 amino acids. The germline V gene has CDR1 MDHEN and CDR2 SYDVKM. CDR3 bases: TGTGCCAGCAGACATCTAGGGACTAGCCCGGCCCGGGAGACCCAGTACTTC. It translates to CASRHLGTSPARETQYF. Supplemented by reference TRBV28 and TRBJ2-5, the full variable domain reads DVKVTQSSRYLVKRTGEKVFLECVQDMDHENMFWYRQDPGLGLRLIYFSYDVKMKEKGDIPEGYSVSREKKERFSLILESASTNQTSMYLCASRHLGTSPARETQYFGPGTRLLVL.

The chain has TRBV4-1 and TRBJ2-7; TRBD2 agrees at 9 bases. Germline V gene lookup returns CDR1 MGHRA and CDR2 YSYEKL. CDR3 size: 16 residues. Trimming cost V 0 bases and J 0 bases; bases outside gene matches: 3. CDR3 sequence: CASSQEGSGSSYEQYF. Written as DNA, the CDR3 is TGCGCCAGCAGCCAAGAAGGTAGCGGGAGCTCCTACGAGCAGTACTTC.

J is TRBJ2-3 and V is TRBV7-2; TRBD2 aligns across 7 bases. V was pared by 3 bases and J by 11 bases, with 8 bases of the junction left unmatched. CDR1 is SGHTA, CDR2 FQGNSA, per germline. CDR3 length equals 13 residues. The CDR3 region is CASSFLVGGEQYF. The CDR3, as DNA: TGTGCCAGCAGCTTCCTAGTGGGAGGGGAGCAGTATTTT.

This clone showed up just once. The chain has TRBV28 and TRBJ1-1; TRBD1 matches 9 bases. Looked up from germline, CDR1 is MDHEN and CDR2 is SYDVKM. Trimming removed 7 bases from V and 4 bases from J; junction bases left unmatched: 10. The CDR3 is made up of 15 amino acids. The chain's CDR3 is CASNPPGQGATEAFF. CDR3 DNA sequence: TGTGCCAGCAACCCTCCGGGACAGGGAGCCACTGAAGCTTTCTTT.

V is TRBV9 and J is TRBJ2-1; TRBD2 is a possible D gene (6 bases). In germline, CDR1 is SGDLS, CDR2 YYNGEE. Trimming removed 3 bases from V and 8 bases from J, with 15 bases in between. This CDR3 contains 14 residues. The DNA of the CDR3 is TGTGCCAGCAGCGGACGGGACCGGAGGGATGAGCAGTTCTTC. Translation: CASSGRDRRDEQFF.

V gene TRBV2 combines with J gene TRBJ1-5; TRBD1 matches 7 bases. CDR1 and CDR2 (germline): SNHLY, FYNNEI. V shed 3 bases, J shed 4 bases, and the junction held 3 bases outside the gene matches. This CDR3 is built from 14 residues. CDR3 sequence (DNA): TGTGCCAGCAGTGACGGGACAGATAATCAGCCCCAGCATTTT. Translated: CASSDGTDNQPQHF. The entire variable domain, with the rest obtained from reference TRBV2 and TRBJ1-5, is as follows: EPEVTQTPSHQVTQMGQEVILRCVPISNHLYFYWYRQILGQKVEFLVSFYNNEISEKSEIFDDQFSVERPDGSNFTLKIRSTKLEDSAMYFCASSDGTDNQPQHFGDGTRLSIL.

V usage is TRBV5-1 and J usage is TRBJ2-2; TRBD1 matches at 10 bases. The V and J ends lost 0 bases and 1 base, in that order; junction bases with no gene match: 0. The germline CDR1 and CDR2 sequences are SGHRS and YFSETQ. The CDR3 sequence is 16 residues long. CDR3 bases: TGCGCCAGCAGCTTGGGGGACAGGGGGAACACCGGGGAGCTGTTTTTT. Its translation: CASSLGDRGNTGELFF.

This clone was observed once. V usage is TRBV12-3 or TRBV12-4 and J usage is TRBJ1-5, with D unclear. CDR3 length: 13 amino acids. Trimming took 2 bases from V and 3 from J, leaving 5 bases between them. The CDR3 region is CASSLMANQPQHF. The CDR3 DNA sequence: TGTGCCAGCAGTTTAATGGCCAATCAGCCCCAGCATTTT.

The chain combines TRBV6-7 with TRBJ2-7, with TRBD2 as a possible D gene (6 bases). TRBV6-7 is sorted into the ORF group, with uncertain function. Trimming took off 2 bases at V and 1 base at J, with 12 bases between the two ends. The CDR3 sequence is 15 residues long. The CDR3 loop reads CASSYRDFGSYEQYV. CDR3 in DNA: TGTGCCAGCAGTTACCGGGACTTCGGGTCCTACGAGCAGTACGTC.

This chain connects TRBV5-6 to TRBJ1-1; D not resolved. The CDR3 has 11 residues. Per the germline V gene, CDR1 is SGHDT and CDR2 is YYEEEE. V was pared by 1 base and J by 6 bases, with 4 bases between. In DNA, the CDR3 is TGTGCCAGCAGCTTGCGTTCTGAAGCTTTCTTT. Translation gives CASSLRSEAFF.

The V call is TRBV6-5, the J call TRBJ2-7; TRBD1 aligns across 7 bases. J lost 2 bases, V lost 6 bases, and 10 bases had no gene match. Germline V lookup: CDR1 MNHEY, CDR2 SVGAGI. This CDR3 contains 15 residues. The CDR3, as DNA: TGTGCCAGCAGAACCCCGAGACAGGGTCCCTACGAGCAGTACTTC. Translating it yields CASRTPRQGPYEQYF.

The genes are TRBV4-3 and TRBJ1-2; D gene ambiguous. Trimming cost V 1 base and J 4 bases, with 13 bases left between them. This CDR3 comprises 15 residues. Germline V CDR1 and CDR2: LGHNA, YSLEER. CDR3 in amino acids: CASSQARAGGYGYTF. As DNA, the CDR3 is TGCGCCAGCAGCCAAGCCCGAGCGGGAGGCTATGGCTACACCTTC.

V gene TRBV30 combines with J gene TRBJ2-6; D is undetermined. Germline CDR1 and CDR2: GTSNPN and SVGIG (reference sequence). The CDR3 length is 14 residues. Trimming stripped 7 bases from V and 0 bases from J, with 10 bases between. The CDR3 DNA sequence: TGTGCCTCTTTATCCCCCTCTGGGGCCAACGTCCTGACTTTC. Encoded protein: CASLSPSGANVLTF.

The chain links TRBV4-3 to TRBJ1-1; D ambiguous. The V gene lost 0 bases and the J gene lost 8 bases, with 16 bases spanning the gap. The CDR3 sequence is 15 residues long. CDR1 is LGHNA, CDR2 YSLEER, per germline. The CDR3, as DNA: TGCGCCAGCAGCCAAGATATATTGCGAGCGAAAGAAGCTTTCTTT. It encodes CASSQDILRAKEAFF.

The CDR3 loop reads CASSDPRVRLYGYTF. CDR3 bases: TGTGCCAGCAGTGACCCTCGGGTTCGGCTCTATGGCTACACCTTC. The rearrangement joins TRBV28 to TRBJ1-2; unclear D gene. The CDR3 totals 15 residues. Germline CDR1 reads MDHEN; CDR2 reads SYDVKM. V was pared by 5 bases and J by 4 bases, with 17 bases between.

The chain uses TRBV27 and TRBJ1-1; the D gene is possibly TRBD1 (6 bases). The germline V gene has CDR1 MNHEY and CDR2 SMNVEV (reference sequence). Between the trimmed V and J ends, which lost 6 bases and 2 bases, there was a span of 16 bases. The CDR3 has 15 residues. CDR3 in amino acids: CASSHEGGANTEAFF. The CDR3 region has the DNA TGTGCCAGCAGCCACGAAGGGGGAGCCAACACTGAAGCTTTCTTT.

The chain joins TRBV6-6 to TRBJ2-3; a possible D gene is TRBD2 (6 bases). The ends were cut back, 0 bases at V and 2 bases at J, with 9 bases in the middle. This CDR3 has 15 residues. Per germline, CDR1 MNHNY and CDR2 SVGAGI (reference sequence). The CDR3 nucleotides read TGTGCCAGCAGTTACTCCGGGACTGTCACAGATACGCAGTATTTT. It codes for CASSYSGTVTDTQYF.

This chain links TRBV12-3 or TRBV12-4 with TRBJ1-1; D unresolved. The CDR3 extends over 13 amino acids. Deletions cut 1 base from V and 5 bases from J, with 8 bases between. CDR3 coding DNA: TGTGCCAGCAGTTTAGAGCCACGGACTGAAGCTTTCTTT. Its protein product is CASSLEPRTEAFF.

This chain uses TRBV10-3 with TRBJ2-7; 7 positions agree with TRBD2. The CDR3 is 12 residues long. Germline lookup yields CDR1 ENHRY and CDR2 SYGVKD. With V trimmed by 7 bases and J by 6 bases, 6 bases remained unmatched. The CDR3 here is CAIKRLAGEQYF. DNA of the CDR3: TGTGCCATCAAACGACTAGCTGGCGAGCAGTACTTC.

The chain carries TRBV10-3 and TRBJ1-4; D remains ambiguous. Trimming took off 3 bases at V and 10 bases at J, with 12 bases between the two ends. The CDR3 sequence is 13 residues long. Germline CDR1 is ENHRY and CDR2 is SYGVKD. CDR3 loop: CAISEEGVGKLFF. The CDR3 bases are TGTGCCATCAGTGAAGAGGGAGTGGGAAAACTGTTTTTT.

The rearrangement uses TRBV4-3 and TRBJ1-1; D perhaps matches TRBD1 (6 bases). Per the germline V gene, CDR1 is LGHNA and CDR2 is YSLEER. This CDR3 contains 15 residues. V dropped 0 bases and J dropped 8 bases, with 16 bases sitting between them. This chain's CDR3 is CASSQDLVGQREAFF. CDR3 nucleotide sequence: TGCGCCAGCAGCCAAGATCTGGTTGGACAGAGAGAAGCTTTCTTT.

V usage is TRBV24-1 and J usage is TRBJ2-3, with 8 bases that match TRBD1. The CDR3 spans 14 residues. Germline values: CDR1 KGHDR, CDR2 SFDVKD. Losses at the gene ends were 4 bases for V and 6 bases for J; bases not matched to a gene: 5. The CDR3 DNA follows: TGTGCCACCAGTGAGTTGACAGGGGACGATACGCAGTATTTT. Protein: CATSELTGDDTQYF.

The chain joins TRBV12-3 or TRBV12-4 to TRBJ1-1; D gene uncertain. CDR3 length: 13 residues. With 6 bases removed from V and 0 bases from J, the gap between germline ends came to 8 bases. Here the CDR3 DNA reads TGTGCCAGCAGCCTAACCTTGAACACTGAAGCTTTCTTT. Translating it yields CASSLTLNTEAFF.